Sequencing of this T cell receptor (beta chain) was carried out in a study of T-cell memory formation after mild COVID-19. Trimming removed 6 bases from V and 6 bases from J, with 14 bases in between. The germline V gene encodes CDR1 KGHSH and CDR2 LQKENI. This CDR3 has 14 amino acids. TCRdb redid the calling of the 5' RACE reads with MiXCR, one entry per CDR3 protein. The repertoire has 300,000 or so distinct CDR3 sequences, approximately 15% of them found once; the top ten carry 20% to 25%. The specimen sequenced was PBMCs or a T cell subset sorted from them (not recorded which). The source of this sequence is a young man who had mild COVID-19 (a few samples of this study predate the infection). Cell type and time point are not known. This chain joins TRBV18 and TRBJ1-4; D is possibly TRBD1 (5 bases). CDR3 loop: CASSPRPGDEKLFF. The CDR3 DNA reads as TGTGCCAGCTCCCCTCGCCCGGGGGATGAAAAACTGTTTTTT.